Listed below are T cell receptor beta chains from one sample, sequenced in a study of blood T cell repertoires in COVID-19. The assay was immunoSEQ multiplex PCR, and TCRdb's table has in-frame clones only and misses some. The repertoire holds approximately 220,000 clones, with approximately 82% as singletons. Sequencing was done on a sample of peripheral blood. These TCRs come from a woman between 50 and 59 years old with acute or convalescent COVID-19. Both conserved end residues are part of each CDR3. D genes are given only for firm matches. Expanded clones get a size class; other rows say once, few or many, or leave the size out.

clone_size	v_call	d_call	j_call	cdr3_aa	cdr3_nt
-	TRBV6-4	-	TRBJ1-2	CASSIEDSGNYGYTF	TGTGCCAGCTCCATAGAGGACTCCGGAAACTATGGCTACACCTTC
-	TRBV28	-	TRBJ1-1	CASSTPGTGAFF	TGTGCCAGCAGCACACCTGGAACGGGAGCTTTCTTT
-	TRBV6-2/TRBV6-3	TRBD1	TRBJ1-2	CASSPRDRSTYGYTF	TGTGCCAGCAGTCCCCGGGACAGATCCACTTATGGCTACACCTTC
-	TRBV20-1	-	TRBJ2-5	CSASHSRETQYF	TGCAGTGCTAGTCACTCCCGGGAGACCCAGTACTTC
-	TRBV7-3	TRBD1	TRBJ2-2	CASSLSPRTGSGVSGELFF	TGTGCCAGCAGCTTAAGCCCACGGACAGGGTCCGGGGTATCCGGGGAGCTGTTTTTT
-	TRBV5-5	-	TRBJ2-7	CASSLMLASYEQYF	TGTGCCAGCAGCTTGATGTTAGCCTCCTACGAGCAGTACTTC
-	TRBV6-5	TRBD1	TRBJ1-2	CASSSDDRGGYTF	TGTGCCAGCAGTTCCGACGACAGGGGCGGCTACACCTTC
-	TRBV29-1	-	TRBJ1-2	CSVEPVPPRTGYTF	TGCAGCGTTGAACCGGTACCTCCTAGAACTGGCTACACCTTC
-	TRBV29-1	-	TRBJ2-1	CSGRDSGFNEQFF	TGCAGCGGGAGGGACAGTGGCTTCAATGAGCAGTTCTTC
-	TRBV30	TRBD1	TRBJ1-5	CAWSSGGEGQPQHF	TGTGCCTGGAGTTCAGGGGGCGAAGGACAGCCCCAGCATTTT
-	TRBV9	-	TRBJ2-5	CASSGGTRETQYF	TGTGCCAGCAGTGGGGGCACGCGCGAGACCCAGTACTTC
-	TRBV28	TRBD1	TRBJ2-1	CASSSDRGFYNEQFF	TGTGCCAGCAGTTCCGACAGGGGCTTTTACAATGAGCAGTTCTTC
-	TRBV7-9	TRBD1	TRBJ1-4	CASSHRQGDEKLFF	TGTGCCAGCAGCCACCGACAGGGAGATGAAAAACTGTTTTTT
-	TRBV20-1	TRBD1	TRBJ1-1	CSAGDSEAFF	TGCAGTGCCGGGGACAGTGAAGCTTTCTTT
-	TRBV28	-	TRBJ1-4	CASSFQGDGEKLFF	TGTGCCAGCAGCTTCCAGGGTGATGGTGAAAAACTGTTTTTT
once	TRBV2	-	TRBJ1-2	CASTDRPFYGYTF	TGTGCCAGCACTGACAGGCCGTTCTATGGCTACACCTTC
-	TRBV6-2/TRBV6-3	TRBD2	TRBJ2-3	CASSYAGGTQYF	TGTGCCAGCAGTTATGCGGGAGGAACGCAGTATTTT
-	TRBV5-8	-	TRBJ2-5	CASSQNRDNKETQYF	TGTGCCAGCAGCCAGAACCGGGACAACAAAGAGACCCAGTACTTC
-	TRBV4-2	TRBD1	TRBJ2-7	CASSQGQGAYEQYF	TGTGCCAGCAGCCAAGGACAGGGGGCTTACGAGCAGTACTTC
-	TRBV6-2/TRBV6-3	-	TRBJ2-5	CASSTTRQETQYF	TGTGCCAGCAGCACGACTAGGCAAGAGACCCAGTACTTC
-	TRBV3-1/TRBV3-2	TRBD1	TRBJ2-7	CASSQPGQGFYEQYF	TGTGCCAGCAGCCAACCGGGACAGGGGTTCTACGAGCAGTACTTC
once	TRBV18	TRBD1	TRBJ1-1	CASSPRVQGALNTEAFF	TGTGCCAGCTCACCACGGGTGCAGGGGGCACTGAACACTGAAGCTTTCTTT
-	TRBV7-2	TRBD1	TRBJ2-1	CASSRAGGLFYNEQFF	TGTGCCAGCAGCAGAGCAGGGGGCCTTTTCTACAATGAGCAGTTCTTC
-	TRBV29-1	TRBD1	TRBJ1-2	CSVSSPGQWYGYTF	TGCAGCGTTTCCTCCCCGGGACAGTGGTATGGCTACACCTTC
once	TRBV27	TRBD1	TRBJ2-2	CASKWDRETGELFF	TGTGCCAGCAAATGGGACAGGGAAACCGGGGAGCTGTTTTTT
-	TRBV4-2	TRBD2	TRBJ2-1	CASSQETSGSLNEQFF	TGTGCCAGCAGCCAAGAGACTAGCGGGAGCCTAAATGAGCAGTTCTTC
-	TRBV7-9	-	TRBJ2-7	CASSLGAFEQYF	TGTGCCAGCAGTCTAGGGGCTTTCGAGCAGTACTTC
few	TRBV28	TRBD2	TRBJ2-3	CASDGREKGDTQYF	TGTGCCAGCGACGGGCGGGAGAAGGGAGATACGCAGTATTTT
-	TRBV25-1	-	TRBJ1-4	CASIRGADEKLFF	TGTGCCAGCATACGGGGGGCGGATGAAAAACTGTTTTTT
-	TRBV24-1	-	TRBJ2-5	CATSDRGWTQYF	TGTGCCACCAGTGACAGGGGATGGACCCAGTACTTC
-	TRBV3-1/TRBV3-2	-	TRBJ2-3	CASSSSPRGTDTQYF	TGTGCCAGCAGCTCCAGTCCCCGAGGTACAGATACGCAGTATTTT
-	TRBV5-1	TRBD1	TRBJ2-7	CASSLVTGGNTEQYF	TGCGCCAGCAGCTTGGTGACAGGGGGAAATACCGAGCAGTACTTC
-	TRBV12-3/TRBV12-4	TRBD1	TRBJ1-2	CASSPPGGYGYTF	TGTGCCAGCAGCCCGCCAGGGGGCTATGGCTACACCTTC